The next 22 T cell receptor beta chains were all read from a single sample in a study of identical twins. TCRdb re-derived calls from the 5' RACE reads in MiXCR, one entry per CDR3 protein. The data contain 1.5 million to 2 million distinct CDR3 sequences, 32% of them singletons. Material: cord blood. These receptors were collected from a newborn girl in good health.

This clonotype appeared a few times. The J gene is TRBJ2-4, the V gene TRBV7-2; TRBD2 matches at 11 bases. The CDR3 sequence is 15 residues long. V lost 2 bases to trimming and J lost 10 bases; unmatched junction nucleotides: 7. Germline assignment: CDR1 SGHTA and CDR2 FQGNSA. DNA for the CDR3: TGTGCCAGCAGCTTATTACTAGCGGGAGCCCGTATTCAGTACTTC. Residues: CASSLLLAGARIQYF.

This chain connects TRBV12-3 or TRBV12-4 to TRBJ2-3, with 8 bases fitting TRBD2. The ends lost 8 bases at V and 4 bases at J; junction bases unmatched: 14. This CDR3 has 16 amino acids. CDR3: CASSSTAGGPPDTQYF. In nucleotides, the CDR3 is TGTGCCAGCTCGAGCACTGCGGGGGGACCCCCAGATACGCAGTATTTT.

This clonotype was seen many times. V usage is TRBV29-1 and J usage is TRBJ2-4; perhaps TRBD2 as D (6 bases). The CDR3 has 13 residues. V was clipped by 7 bases and J by 8 bases, with 18 bases between them. Germline values: CDR1 SQVTM, CDR2 ANQGSEA. The DNA of the CDR3 is TGCAGCGGCCTACTTCGGGGGAGAGACATTCAGTACTTC. This translates into CSGLLRGRDIQYF.

The chain uses TRBV3-1 and TRBJ2-1, with 7 bases aligning to TRBD1. The germline V gene has CDR1 LGHDT and CDR2 YNNKEL (reference sequence). CDR3 size: 15 residues. V trimming: 0 bases; J trimming: 6 bases; junction bases outside the gene matches: 5. This CDR3 reads CASSQDLTGRNEQFF. The CDR3 DNA reads as TGTGCCAGCAGCCAAGACCTGACAGGGCGCAATGAGCAGTTCTTC.

The chain combines TRBV4-1 with TRBJ2-1; 10 positions agree with TRBD2. V shed 1 base, J shed 9 bases, and the junction held 6 bases outside the gene matches. The CDR3 runs to 15 residues. The V gene's germline CDR1 is MGHRA and CDR2 YSYEKL. The CDR3 spells CASSQAASGSVEQFF. DNA for the CDR3: TGCGCCAGCAGCCAAGCGGCTAGCGGGAGTGTTGAGCAGTTCTTC.

This clonotype has more than one count but fewer than ten. This rearrangement joins TRBV29-1 to TRBJ2-7; TRBD1 matches 7 bases. CDR3 size: 12 residues. V gave up 5 bases and J gave up 6 bases; unmatched junction bases: 7. Germline assignment: CDR1 SQVTM and CDR2 ANQGSEA. As DNA, the CDR3 is TGCAGCGTTTGGAGACAGGGCGGCGAGCAGTACTTC. It is translated as CSVWRQGGEQYF.

The chain links TRBV28 to TRBJ1-2; D may be TRBD1 (5 bases). The germline gives CDR1 MDHEN, CDR2 SYDVKM. There are 15 residues in the CDR3. Trimming removed 0 bases from V and 0 bases from J, with 8 bases in between. CDR3 in amino acids: CASSLWQGANYGYTF. Written as DNA, the CDR3 is TGTGCCAGCAGTTTATGGCAGGGCGCTAACTATGGCTACACCTTC.

This clonotype has only a few counts. V usage is TRBV7-2 and J usage is TRBJ2-1, with D uncertain. This CDR3 region has 12 residues. The ends were cut back, 5 bases at V and 5 bases at J, with 7 bases in the middle. Per the germline V gene, CDR1 is SGHTA and CDR2 is FQGNSA. The CDR3 loop reads CASSPSNNEQFF. The CDR3 DNA follows: TGTGCCAGCAGCCCTAGTAACAATGAGCAGTTCTTC. The full variable domain, completed using reference TRBV7-2 and TRBJ2-1, is GAGVSQSPSNKVTEKGKDVELRCDPISGHTALYWYRQSLGQGLEFLIYFQGNSAPDKSGLPSDRFSAERTGGSVSTLTIQRTQQEDSAVYLCASSPSNNEQFFGPGTRLTVL.

The chain links TRBV20-1 to TRBJ1-5, with TRBD1 matching 7 bases. The V segment lost 3 bases and the J segment 6 bases; nucleotides outside the gene matches: 5. The CDR3 contains 13 residues. Per the germline V gene, CDR1 is DFQATT and CDR2 is SNEGSKA (reference sequence). CDR3 nucleotides: TGCAGTGCTAGGCAAGACAGGGTTCAGCCCCAGCATTTT. As protein: CSARQDRVQPQHF.

This clonotype was counted a few times. This sequence joins TRBV6-1 and TRBJ1-2; D is unclear. Between the trimmed V and J ends, which lost 6 bases and 1 base, there was a span of 12 bases. Germline values: CDR1 MNHNS, CDR2 SASEGT. This CDR3 region has 14 residues. This CDR3 is CASRETSRNYGYTF. The CDR3, as DNA: TGTGCCAGCAGAGAAACTTCTCGTAACTATGGCTACACCTTC.

V and J are TRBV5-1 and TRBJ2-2; possible D gene TRBD2, 6 bases. V lost 0 bases and J lost 3, with 12 bases in between. Germline CDR1 reads SGHRS; CDR2 reads YFSETQ. The CDR3 is 16 residues long. DNA for the CDR3: TGCGCCAGCAGCTTGGGTACGGGAGCGGACACCGGGGAGCTGTTTTTT. Translating it yields CASSLGTGADTGELFF. The whole variable domain, filled in from reference TRBV5-1 and TRBJ2-2, reads KAGVTQTPRYLIKTRGQQVTLSCSPISGHRSVSWYQQTPGQGLQFLFEYFSETQRNKGNFPGRFSGRQFSNSRSEMNVSTLELGDSALYLCASSLGTGADTGELFFGEGSRLTVL.

The V call is TRBV27, the J call TRBJ1-2, with TRBD1 matching over 9 bases. The CDR3 has 15 residues. Germline V gene lookup returns CDR1 MNHEY and CDR2 SMNVEV (reference sequence). V shed 6 bases and J 7 bases; nucleotides not matched to a gene: 12. The CDR3 bases are TGTGCCAGCAGACTCCCCCGGACAGGGGAAAGTGGCTACACCTTC. Its translation: CASRLPRTGESGYTF.

This clonotype was counted between two and nine times. The rearrangement uses TRBV6-1 and TRBJ1-2; 7 bases map to TRBD1. Germline values: CDR1 MNHNS, CDR2 SASEGT. The CDR3 runs to 15 residues. J was trimmed by 0 bases and V by 0 bases; bases with no gene match: 1. The CDR3 nucleotides are TGTGCCAGCAGTGAAGCCCAGGGGGCTAACTATGGCTACACCTTC. Protein sequence: CASSEAQGANYGYTF.

This rearrangement joins TRBV19 to TRBJ2-1; D is unclear. CDR1 and CDR2 from the germline V gene are LNHDA and SQIVND (reference sequence). CDR3 length equals 16 residues. Trimming took off 3 bases at V and 4 bases at J, with 16 bases between the two ends. CDR3 region: CASSMVRLTAYNEQFF. CDR3 DNA: TGTGCCAGTAGTATGGTGCGGCTCACCGCATACAATGAGCAGTTCTTC.

The chain is built from TRBV7-2 and TRBJ1-6; D not certain. With 1 base removed from V and 9 bases from J, the gap between germline ends came to 7 bases. This CDR3 contains 13 residues. CDR1 is SGHTA, CDR2 FQGNSA, per germline. The DNA for the CDR3 is TGTGCCAGCAGCTTAGTAAGGAGTTCACCCCTCCACTTT. Protein: CASSLVRSSPLHF.

This clonotype came up a few times. The rearrangement links TRBV12-3 or TRBV12-4 to TRBJ1-2; TRBD1 is a possible D gene (6 bases). The ends were cut back, 6 bases at V and 0 bases at J, with 20 bases in the middle. The CDR3 sequence is 17 residues long. This chain's CDR3 is CASSPFATGGANYGYTF. In DNA, the CDR3 is TGTGCCAGCAGCCCCTTCGCGACAGGAGGAGCTAACTATGGCTACACCTTC.

This clonotype was picked up a small number of times. V usage is TRBV6-1 and J usage is TRBJ1-5, with D perhaps matching TRBD1 (6 bases). This CDR3 region has 15 residues. Trimming cost V 6 bases and J 1 base, with 13 bases left between them. Germline V lookup: CDR1 MNHNS, CDR2 SASEGT. The CDR3 reads CASSFGTPSNQPQHF. CDR3 DNA: TGTGCCAGCAGCTTCGGGACACCCAGCAATCAGCCCCAGCATTTT.

This clonotype was seen ten or more times. The CDR3 nucleotides read TGTGCCAGCAGCACTGACAGATCTAGCACAGATACGCAGTATTTT. Its protein is CASSTDRSSTDTQYF. The rearrangement links TRBV7-2 to TRBJ2-3; a possible D gene is TRBD1 (5 bases). The CDR3 is made up of 15 amino acids. Trimming left V 5 bases short and J 0 bases short, with 12 bases between. The germline V gene has CDR1 SGHTA and CDR2 FQGNSA.

This clonotype was detected many times. The J gene is TRBJ2-5, the V gene TRBV11-1; 8 bases are a match to TRBD2. Germline CDR1 SGHAT, CDR2 FQDESV (reference sequence). This CDR3 has 16 residues. V dropped 5 bases and J dropped 0; count of bases not matched to a gene: 8. CDR3 bases: TGTGCCAGCAGCGGTCTTAGCGGGACTTACCAAGAGACCCAGTACTTC. Residues: CASSGLSGTYQETQYF.

V is TRBV7-9 and J is TRBJ1-1, with TRBD1 as a possible D gene (6 bases). V lost 3 bases and J lost 1, with 9 bases in between. The CDR3 has 14 residues. CDR1 and CDR2 from the germline V gene are SEHNR and FQNEAQ (reference sequence). CDR3 bases: TGTGCCAGCAGCTTTATGGGACAGAACACTGAAGCTTTCTTT. Translation: CASSFMGQNTEAFF.

This clonotype was seen more than once but under ten times. J is TRBJ2-5 and V is TRBV5-1; D not certain. Germline V lookup: CDR1 SGHRS, CDR2 YFSETQ. CDR3 size: 14 residues. V was pared by 2 bases and J by 7 bases, with 15 bases between. The CDR3 DNA reads as TGCGCCAGCAGCTTCCAATTTGAGCGTGGGACCCAGTACTTC. Translation gives CASSFQFERGTQYF.

The chain joins TRBV29-1 to TRBJ1-1; D is uncertain. CDR3 size: 12 residues. Trimming took off 4 bases at V and 4 bases at J, with 10 bases between the two ends. CDR1 and CDR2 from the germline V gene are SQVTM and ANQGSEA. The DNA of the CDR3 is TGCAGCGTTGTAGGGTACGTCACTGAAGCTTTCTTT. Translation: CSVVGYVTEAFF.